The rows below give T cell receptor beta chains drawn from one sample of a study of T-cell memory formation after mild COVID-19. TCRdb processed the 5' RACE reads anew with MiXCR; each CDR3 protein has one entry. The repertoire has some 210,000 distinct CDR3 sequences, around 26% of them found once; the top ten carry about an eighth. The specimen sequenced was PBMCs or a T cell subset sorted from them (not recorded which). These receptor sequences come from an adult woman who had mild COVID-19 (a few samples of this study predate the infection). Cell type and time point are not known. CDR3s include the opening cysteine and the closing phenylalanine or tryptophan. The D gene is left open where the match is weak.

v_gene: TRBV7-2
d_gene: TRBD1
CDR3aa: CASSLSGTGFVGKLFF

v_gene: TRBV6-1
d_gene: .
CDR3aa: CASSERGLRYTDTQYF

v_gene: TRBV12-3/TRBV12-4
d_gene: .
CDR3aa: CASSPGGGPKEF

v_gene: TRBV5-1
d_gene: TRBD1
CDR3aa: CASSPGQGFNEQFF

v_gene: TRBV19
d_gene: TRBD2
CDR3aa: CASSASGTRNTGELFF

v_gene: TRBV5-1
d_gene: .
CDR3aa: CASSRPSGTGSPYEQFF

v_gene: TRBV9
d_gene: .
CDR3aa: CASSVGTTSYEQYF

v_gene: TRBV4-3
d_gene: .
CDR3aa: CASSQERGHEQFF

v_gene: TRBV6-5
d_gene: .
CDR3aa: CASSYLRGGATYGYTF

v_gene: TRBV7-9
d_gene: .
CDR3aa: CASSLARVTGTTKSPLHF

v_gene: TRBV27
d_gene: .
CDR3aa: CASSLSTVSYEQYF

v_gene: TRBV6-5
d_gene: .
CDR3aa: CASSLTGAPSGNTIYF

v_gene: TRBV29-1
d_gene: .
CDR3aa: CSVVPADPYNEQFF

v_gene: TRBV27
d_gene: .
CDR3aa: CASRGGADRRETQYF

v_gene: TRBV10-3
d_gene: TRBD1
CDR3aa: CAISAQGDHQPQHF

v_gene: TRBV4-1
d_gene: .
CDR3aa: CASSLRETANTEAFF

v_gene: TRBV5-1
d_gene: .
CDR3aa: CASSWGDEQYF

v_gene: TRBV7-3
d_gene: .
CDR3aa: CASSFGQSGSYNEQFF

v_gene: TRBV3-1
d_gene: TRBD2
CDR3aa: CASSPLGLAVNNEQFF

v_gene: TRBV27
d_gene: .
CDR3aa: CATGTSTDTQYF

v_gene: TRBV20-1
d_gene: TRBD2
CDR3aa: CSASAGGQETQYF

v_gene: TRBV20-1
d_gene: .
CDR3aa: CSTGREETQYF

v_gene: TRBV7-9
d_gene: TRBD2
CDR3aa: CASSLAAGLAGGEQFF

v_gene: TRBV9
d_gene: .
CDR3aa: CASSVGALENYGYTF

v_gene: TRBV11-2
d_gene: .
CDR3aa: CASSFRGTNTEAFF

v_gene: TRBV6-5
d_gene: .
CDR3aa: CASRLMKGAYEQYF

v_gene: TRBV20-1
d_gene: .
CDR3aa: CSASVRPNTGELFF

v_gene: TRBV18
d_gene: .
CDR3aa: CASLAVLTDTQYF

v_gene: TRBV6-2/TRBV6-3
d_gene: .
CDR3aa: CASSYRTTRDGYF

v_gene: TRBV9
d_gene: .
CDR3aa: CASSVLSVGDEQFF

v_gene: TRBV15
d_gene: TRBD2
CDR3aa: CATRGTSSYEQYF

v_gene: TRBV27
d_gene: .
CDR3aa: CASRSWSLNTGELFF

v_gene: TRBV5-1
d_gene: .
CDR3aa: CASSPEGQRNEKLFF

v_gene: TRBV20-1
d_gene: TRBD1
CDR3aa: CSARRGQLPSYEQYF

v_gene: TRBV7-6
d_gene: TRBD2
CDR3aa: CASSFRGGLNEQFF

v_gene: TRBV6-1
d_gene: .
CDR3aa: CASTPEHSNQPQHF